Below, 3 T cell receptor beta chains from the same sample are listed, as sequenced in a study of blood T cell repertoires in COVID-19. Sequencing was performed with immunoSEQ multiplex PCR; in TCRdb, only in-frame clones are kept and a portion is missing. The table has about 500,000 clones, around nine tenths seen once; the top ten hold about 8.2%. What was sequenced was peripheral blood. All receptors derive from a woman aged 45-65 years with COVID-19, enrolled during active disease.

J is TRBJ1-3 and V is TRBV4-1; D gene unclear. CDR3 length equals 18 residues. Germline loops: CDR1 MGHRA, CDR2 YSYEKL. V lost 1 base and J 0 bases, leaving 16 bases between the germline ends. CDR3 protein: CASSQVLPSRNSGNTIYF. CDR3 coding DNA: TGCGCCAGCAGCCAAGTTTTGCCCTCCAGGAACTCTGGAAACACCATATATTTT.

The chain has TRBV7-3 and TRBJ2-1; 8 positions agree with TRBD2. The CDR3 loop spans 16 amino acids. The V segment lost 5 bases and the J segment 4 bases; nucleotides outside the gene matches: 10. Germline CDR1 and CDR2: SGHTA and FQGTGA. Here the CDR3 reads CASSPLGSGEYNEQFF. The CDR3 nucleotides read TGTGCCAGCAGCCCCCTGGGTAGCGGGGAGTACAATGAGCAGTTCTTC.

The chain is built from TRBV2 and TRBJ1-6; 7 bases are a match to TRBD1. The trim removed 4 bases at V and 4 bases at J, leaving 13 bases unmatched. The CDR3 has 18 residues. CDR1 and CDR2 (germline): SNHLY, FYNNEI. DNA for the CDR3: TGTGCCAGCAGTGCCGGGACAGCCATACGGGCGTATAATTCACCCCTCCACTTT. Its translation: CASSAGTAIRAYNSPLHF.